This T cell receptor beta chain came from a study of T cells after yellow fever vaccination. Findings and limits, study-wide: A secondary response was less intense yet reached its peak sooner, at day 5 versus 15. Contamination of FACS-sorted repertoires by abundant clonotypes from the bulk population could occur.

The CDR3 is 12 residues long. V lost 7 bases to trimming and J lost 2 bases, with 7 bases between them. CDR1 and CDR2 from the germline V gene are SGHTA and FQGTGA. TCRdb reanalysed the 5' RACE reads using MiXCR and keeps one entry per CDR3 protein. The table includes 280,000 or so distinct CDR3 sequences, 7.5% to 9% detected once. Remarks on this clonotype: Its antigen is as yet unknown.

The sample in question was CD4+ T cells sorted from PBMCs, obtained 5 days after the yellow fever booster vaccination. The TCR was taken from a man in his late teens or twenties who received the YFV17D yellow fever vaccine. The rearrangement uses TRBV7-3 and TRBJ2-3; D gene uncertain. CDR3 residues: CASTGITDTQYF. CDR3 coding DNA: TGTGCCAGCACCGGCATCACAGATACGCAGTATTTT.